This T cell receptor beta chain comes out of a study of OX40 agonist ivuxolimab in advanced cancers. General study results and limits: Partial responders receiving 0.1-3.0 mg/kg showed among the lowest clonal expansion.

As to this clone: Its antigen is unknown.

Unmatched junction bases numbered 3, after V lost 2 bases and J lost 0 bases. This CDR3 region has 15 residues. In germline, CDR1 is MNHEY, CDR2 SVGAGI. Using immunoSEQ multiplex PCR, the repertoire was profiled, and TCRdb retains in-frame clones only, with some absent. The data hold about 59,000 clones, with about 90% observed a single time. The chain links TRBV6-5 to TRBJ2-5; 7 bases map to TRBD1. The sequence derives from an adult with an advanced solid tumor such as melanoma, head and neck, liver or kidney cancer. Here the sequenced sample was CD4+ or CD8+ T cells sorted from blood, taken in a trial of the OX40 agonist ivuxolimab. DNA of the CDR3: TGTGCCAGCAGTTACAGGGGGCAGAACCAAGAGACCCAGTACTTC. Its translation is CASSYRGQNQETQYF.